This is a list of T cell receptor beta chains from one sample in a study of radiation and T cells in renal cell carcinoma. Method: immunoSEQ multiplex PCR; TCRdb's copy keeps in-frame clones and lacks some. Here the sample spans some 10,000 clones, roughly 58% being singletons. Material: tumor tissue, obtained from a patient whose treatment was nephrectomy without radiotherapy. The receptors here all came from a man aged 40-55 years with renal cell carcinoma. Each CDR3 is given with its conserved first and last residue. A D gene is named only where the DNA matches it firmly.

J: TRBJ2-1
D: .
V: TRBV5-6
CDR3: CASSLGGNEQFF

J: TRBJ2-2
D: TRBD1
V: TRBV7-3
CDR3: CASSLYSGTGGLDHTGELFF

J: TRBJ2-1
D: TRBD2
V: TRBV6-5
CDR3: CATLAGASQFF

J: TRBJ2-2
D: .
V: TRBV19
CDR3: CASSIDFWRTPGELFF

J: TRBJ2-1
D: .
V: TRBV30
CDR3: CAWSVGGLSYNEQFF

J: TRBJ1-1
D: .
V: TRBV6-4
CDR3: CASSNTNRVTEAFF

J: TRBJ1-4
D: .
V: TRBV19
CDR3: CASIGTGTLFF

J: TRBJ2-5
D: .
V: TRBV27
CDR3: CASRDGSEETQYF

J: TRBJ1-1
D: .
V: TRBV7-6
CDR3: CASSLAGGGVTEAFF

J: TRBJ1-1
D: .
V: TRBV5-4
CDR3: CASSPGWVGHTEAFF

J: TRBJ2-5
D: .
V: TRBV19
CDR3: CASSPREEETQYF

J: TRBJ2-7
D: TRBD2
V: TRBV29-1
CDR3: CSVATSGGSYEQYF

J: TRBJ1-6
D: .
V: TRBV30
CDR3: CAWSEGVSPLHF

J: TRBJ2-5
D: TRBD2
V: TRBV6-5
CDR3: CASESGTSGRETQYF

J: TRBJ2-3
D: .
V: TRBV9
CDR3: CASSVRDGTFTDTQYF

J: TRBJ2-5
D: .
V: TRBV25-1
CDR3: CASSERGRETQYF

J: TRBJ1-1
D: .
V: TRBV6-5
CDR3: CASSYSEVTEAFF

J: TRBJ2-3
D: .
V: TRBV5-1
CDR3: CASSLEMGLRGTDTQYF

J: TRBJ2-1
D: .
V: TRBV7-2
CDR3: CASSLEARSEREQFF

J: TRBJ1-3
D: .
V: TRBV27
CDR3: CASRKNQGRFGNTIYF

J: TRBJ1-3
D: TRBD1
V: TRBV19
CDR3: CASTLAPQGPRGNTIYF

J: TRBJ2-7
D: .
V: TRBV30
CDR3: CAWGRGEQYF

J: TRBJ2-7
D: TRBD2
V: TRBV6-5
CDR3: CASSPGLAAYEQYF

J: TRBJ2-1
D: TRBD1
V: TRBV7-3
CDR3: CASSSSPGQGNEQFF

J: TRBJ1-3
D: .
V: TRBV14
CDR3: CASIHQCGNTIYF

J: TRBJ2-1
D: .
V: TRBV2
CDR3: CASTAPGIRHNEQFF

J: TRBJ1-5
D: .
V: TRBV10-2
CDR3: CASSESGGTGRANQPQHF

J: TRBJ2-1
D: TRBD2
V: TRBV6-6
CDR3: CASNSLAGVYNEQFF

J: TRBJ2-1
D: TRBD2
V: TRBV27
CDR3: CASSSTGLAGGEQFF

J: TRBJ1-2
D: TRBD1
V: TRBV27
CDR3: CASSFLGQGAEGYTF

J: TRBJ2-2
D: .
V: TRBV7-9
CDR3: CASSLSGTTGELFF

J: TRBJ2-7
D: TRBD1
V: TRBV13
CDR3: CASSWTGGKSYEQYF

J: TRBJ2-7
D: .
V: TRBV5-1
CDR3: CASSPTSSYEQYF

J: TRBJ2-3
D: .
V: TRBV19
CDR3: CASNGGRDTQYF